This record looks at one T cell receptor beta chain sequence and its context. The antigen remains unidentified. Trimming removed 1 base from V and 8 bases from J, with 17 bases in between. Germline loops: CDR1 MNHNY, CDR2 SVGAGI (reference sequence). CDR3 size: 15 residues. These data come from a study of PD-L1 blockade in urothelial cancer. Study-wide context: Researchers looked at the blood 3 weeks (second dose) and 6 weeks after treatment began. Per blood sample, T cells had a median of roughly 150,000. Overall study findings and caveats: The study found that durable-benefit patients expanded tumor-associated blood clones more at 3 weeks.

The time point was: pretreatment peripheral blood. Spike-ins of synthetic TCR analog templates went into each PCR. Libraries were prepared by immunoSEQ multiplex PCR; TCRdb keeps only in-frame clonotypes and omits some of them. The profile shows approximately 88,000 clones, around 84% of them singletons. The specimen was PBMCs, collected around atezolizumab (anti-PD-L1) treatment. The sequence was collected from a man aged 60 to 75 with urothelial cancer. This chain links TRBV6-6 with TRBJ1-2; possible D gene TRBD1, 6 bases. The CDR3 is CASSYLGQGMSGYTF. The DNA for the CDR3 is TGTGCCAGCAGTTACTTGGGTCAGGGGATGTCGGGCTACACCTTC.